Listed below are T cell receptor beta chains from one sample, sequenced in a study of cytomegalovirus exposure and HLA in healthy donors. Profiled with immunoSEQ multiplex PCR; TCRdb holds only in-frame clones, not every one. The sample carries roughly 180,000 clones, just under 80% recorded once. The sample comprised PBMCs. These receptors came from a woman in her twenties or thirties in good health and CMV-seronegative. Each CDR3 is given with its conserved first and last residue. The D gene is left open where the match is weak. The size of a clone is reported for some rows only, either as once, few or many, or as a class for expanded clones.

D	V	J	size	CDR3	DNA
TRBD1	TRBV6-1	TRBJ2-5	.	CASRKGQGAPETQYF	TGTGCCAGCAGAAAGGGACAGGGGGCCCCAGAGACCCAGTACTTC
TRBD1	TRBV25-1	TRBJ1-2	few	CASSVPRQGGGYTF	TGTGCCAGCAGTGTTCCCAGACAGGGTGGTGGCTACACCTTC
.	TRBV5-1	TRBJ1-2	.	CASSNPFDKQDHGYTF	TGCGCCAGCAGCAACCCATTTGACAAGCAGGATCATGGCTACACCTTC
.	TRBV5-6	TRBJ2-7	once	CASSLAQGPDYEQYF	TGTGCCAGCAGCTTGGCCCAGGGTCCTGACTACGAGCAGTACTTC
TRBD1	TRBV9	TRBJ2-5	.	CASSVGHRGRRETQYF	TGTGCCAGCAGCGTAGGGCACAGGGGGCGCAGGGAGACCCAGTACTTC
TRBD2	TRBV19	TRBJ2-1	.	CASNSPGLVHNEQFF	TGTGCCAGTAATTCCCCTGGACTAGTCCACAATGAGCAGTTCTTC
TRBD2	TRBV7-3	TRBJ2-6	.	CASSPNGGGIPNVLTF	TGTGCCAGCAGCCCCAACGGGGGGGGTATCCCAAACGTCCTGACTTTC
.	TRBV5-1	TRBJ2-6	.	CASSGGALGFAANVLTF	TGCGCCAGCAGCGGGGGGGCACTTGGCTTCGCGGCCAACGTCCTGACTTTC
.	TRBV18	TRBJ2-2	.	CASSLANSGNTGELFF	TGTGCCAGCTCACTAGCCAATAGCGGTAACACCGGGGAGCTGTTTTTT
.	TRBV2	TRBJ1-1	.	CASGRESEAFF	TGTGCCAGCGGGCGCGAGTCTGAAGCTTTCTTT
.	TRBV19	TRBJ1-1	few	CASSTGKWNTEAFF	TGTGCCAGTAGTACAGGGAAGTGGAACACTGAAGCTTTCTTT
.	TRBV5-1	TRBJ1-2	.	CASSDGVNYGYTF	TGCGCCAGCTCGGACGGGGTTAACTATGGCTACACCTTC
TRBD1	TRBV9	TRBJ1-6	.	CASSVGSGTVNSPLHF	TGTGCCAGCAGCGTCGGATCCGGGACAGTGAATTCACCCCTCCACTTT
.	TRBV7-2	TRBJ1-5	.	CASSLALQGRRGNQPQHF	TGTGCCAGCAGCTTAGCGCTTCAGGGCAGAAGAGGCAATCAGCCCCAGCATTTT
.	TRBV18	TRBJ2-3	.	CASSPPAGGLTDTQYF	TGTGCCAGCTCACCACCAGCGGGCGGACTCACAGATACGCAGTATTTT
TRBD1	TRBV6-5	TRBJ1-1	.	CASSRGKNTEAFF	TGTGCCAGCAGCAGGGGGAAGAACACTGAAGCTTTCTTT
.	TRBV7-8	TRBJ2-7	.	CASSPQVFGSPRYEQYF	TGTGCCAGCAGCCCCCAGGTTTTTGGCAGCCCGAGATACGAGCAGTACTTC
.	TRBV6-1	TRBJ1-6	.	CASSEALEGSPLHF	TGTGCCAGCAGTGAAGCGCTGGAGGGCTCACCCCTCCACTTT
TRBD2	TRBV4-1	TRBJ2-7	.	CASSQILSGLEVYEQYF	TGCGCCAGCAGCCAGATTCTATCGGGACTAGAAGTCTACGAGCAGTACTTC
.	TRBV10-1	TRBJ2-3	few	CATSSVGTDTQYF	TGCGCCACCTCTAGCGTGGGGACAGATACGCAGTATTTT
.	TRBV21-1	TRBJ2-3	.	CASSNRQGTDTQYF	TGTGCCAGCAGCAATAGACAGGGAACAGATACGCAGTATTTT
.	TRBV18	TRBJ2-7	.	CASSPRETYEQYF	TGTGCCAGCTCACCCCGGGAAACCTACGAGCAGTACTTC
.	TRBV12-5	TRBJ2-7	.	CASGLGGGAYEQYF	TGTGCTAGTGGTTTAGGAGGGGGGGCCTACGAGCAGTACTTC
.	TRBV6-5	TRBJ2-1	.	CASSSDSFNEQFF	TGTGCCAGCAGTTCTGACAGTTTCAATGAGCAGTTCTTC
TRBD2	TRBV7-8	TRBJ2-7	.	CASSLLLAGAHEQYF	TGTGCCAGCAGCTTACTGCTAGCGGGGGCCCACGAGCAGTACTTC
.	TRBV25-1	TRBJ1-2	.	CASSEGPSPSGYTF	TGTGCCAGCAGTGAAGGGCCCTCACCATCTGGCTACACCTTC
TRBD2	TRBV19	TRBJ2-1	few	CASSPPGLAYDNEQFF	TGTGCCAGTAGTCCCCCGGGACTAGCGTACGACAATGAGCAGTTCTTC
TRBD2	TRBV7-2	TRBJ2-1	.	CASSSQRGEQFF	TGTGCCAGCAGCTCACAGCGGGGTGAGCAGTTCTTC
.	TRBV5-1	TRBJ1-1	.	CASSTLQGLNTEAFF	TGCGCCAGCAGCACCCTACAGGGTCTTAACACTGAAGCTTTCTTT
TRBD2	TRBV6-5	TRBJ2-1	once	CASSYGLAGANEQFF	TGTGCCAGCAGTTACGGACTAGCGGGGGCGAATGAGCAGTTCTTC
TRBD1	TRBV7-6	TRBJ1-1	.	CASSPGTGGAVRTEAFF	TGTGCCAGCAGCCCCGGGACAGGGGGCGCAGTTCGCACTGAAGCTTTCTTT
TRBD1	TRBV5-1	TRBJ2-1	.	CASSLIGQGANNEQFF	TGCGCCAGCAGCTTGATCGGACAGGGGGCTAATAATGAGCAGTTCTTC
.	TRBV6-5	TRBJ1-3	.	CASSYRGGTGGNTIYF	TGTGCCAGCAGTTACCGGGGGGGAACGGGAGGAAACACCATATATTTT
TRBD1	TRBV11-2	TRBJ1-2	.	CASSLATGSYGYTF	TGTGCCAGCAGCTTGGCGACAGGGTCCTATGGCTACACCTTC
.	TRBV18	TRBJ1-4	.	CASSPQEQGLSEKLFF	TGTGCCAGCTCACCGCAAGAACAGGGTCTGAGTGAAAAACTGTTTTTT
TRBD1	TRBV10-1	TRBJ1-2	.	CASPGQTHPGYTF	TGCGCCAGTCCGGGACAGACACACCCTGGCTACACCTTC
TRBD1	TRBV29-1	TRBJ1-2	.	CSVNRDRVGGYTF	TGCAGCGTTAACCGGGACAGGGTTGGAGGCTACACCTTC
TRBD2	TRBV7-8	TRBJ2-7	.	CASSLGRVDYEQYF	TGTGCCAGCAGCTTGGGGAGGGTAGACTACGAGCAGTACTTC
.	TRBV2	TRBJ1-5	.	CASSYSNQPQHF	TGTGCCAGCAGTTATAGCAATCAGCCCCAGCATTTT
.	TRBV6-1	TRBJ2-7	once	CASSEAGGSSYEQYF	TGTGCCAGCAGTGAAGCGGGGGGTAGCTCCTACGAGCAGTACTTC
TRBD1	TRBV30	TRBJ1-2	.	CAWSVGTGLEYGYTF	TGTGCCTGGAGTGTAGGGACAGGGCTAGAGTATGGCTACACCTTC
TRBD1	TRBV9	TRBJ1-2	.	CASSNRDRGGGYTF	TGTGCCAGCAGCAATAGGGACAGAGGGGGTGGCTACACCTTC
.	TRBV7-8	TRBJ2-7	.	CASSLEGIGTYEQYF	TGTGCCAGCAGCTTAGAAGGAATCGGGACCTACGAGCAGTACTTC
TRBD1	TRBV4-1	TRBJ1-3	once	CASSPLGQGIPLDSGNTIYF	TGCGCCAGCAGCCCTCTTGGACAGGGGATTCCTCTTGACTCTGGAAACACCATATATTTT
.	TRBV10-3	TRBJ1-2	.	CAISVQGSGYTF	TGTGCCATCAGTGTACAGGGCTCTGGCTACACCTTC
.	TRBV27	TRBJ1-4	.	CASRPYKGANEKLFF	TGTGCCAGCAGGCCATACAAGGGGGCTAATGAAAAACTGTTTTTT
TRBD1	TRBV27	TRBJ2-7	.	CASGIGGTGGFLYEQYF	TGTGCCAGCGGGATAGGTGGGACAGGGGGATTTCTCTACGAGCAGTACTTC
.	TRBV6-1	TRBJ1-1	.	CASSEVRETEAFF	TGTGCCAGCAGTGAAGTCAGGGAAACTGAAGCTTTCTTT
TRBD2	TRBV7-6	TRBJ2-2	.	CASSSAGGSNTGELFF	TGTGCCAGCAGCTCCGCGGGGGGCTCTAACACCGGGGAGCTGTTTTTT
.	TRBV7-7	TRBJ2-6	.	CASSPTVQAGANVLTF	TGTGCCAGCAGCCCTACCGTCCAGGCTGGGGCCAACGTCCTGACTTTC
.	TRBV5-1	TRBJ2-3	.	CASSLELASDTQYF	TGCGCCAGCAGCTTGGAGCTAGCATCAGATACGCAGTATTTT
TRBD1	TRBV4-2	TRBJ1-5	.	CASSQETGGHQPQHF	TGTGCCAGCAGCCAAGAGACAGGGGGTCATCAGCCCCAGCATTTT
.	TRBV6-6	TRBJ1-5	.	CASSSGDRQPQHF	TGTGCCAGCAGTTCCGGAGACAGGCAGCCCCAGCATTTT
.	TRBV7-2	TRBJ1-1	.	CASSFGVTNTEAFF	TGTGCCAGCAGCTTCGGGGTTACGAACACTGAAGCTTTCTTT
.	TRBV6-5	TRBJ1-1	few	CASRAGRWNTEAFF	TGTGCCAGCAGGGCGGGAAGGTGGAACACTGAAGCTTTCTTT